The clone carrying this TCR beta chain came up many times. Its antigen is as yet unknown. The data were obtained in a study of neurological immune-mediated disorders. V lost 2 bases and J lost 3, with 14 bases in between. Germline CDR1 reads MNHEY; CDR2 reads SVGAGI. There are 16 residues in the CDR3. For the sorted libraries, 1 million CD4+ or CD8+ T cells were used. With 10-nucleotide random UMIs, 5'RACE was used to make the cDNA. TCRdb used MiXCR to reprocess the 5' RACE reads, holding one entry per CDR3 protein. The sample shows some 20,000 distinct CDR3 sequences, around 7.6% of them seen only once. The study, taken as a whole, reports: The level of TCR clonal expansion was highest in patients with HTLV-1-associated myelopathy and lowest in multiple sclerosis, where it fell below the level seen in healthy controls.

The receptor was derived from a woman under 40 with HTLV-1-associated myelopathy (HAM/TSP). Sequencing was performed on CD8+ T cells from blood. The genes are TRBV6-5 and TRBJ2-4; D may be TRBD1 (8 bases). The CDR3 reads CASSYPDREGKNIQYF. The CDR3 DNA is TGTGCCAGCAGTTACCCGGACAGGGAGGGCAAAAACATTCAGTACTTC.